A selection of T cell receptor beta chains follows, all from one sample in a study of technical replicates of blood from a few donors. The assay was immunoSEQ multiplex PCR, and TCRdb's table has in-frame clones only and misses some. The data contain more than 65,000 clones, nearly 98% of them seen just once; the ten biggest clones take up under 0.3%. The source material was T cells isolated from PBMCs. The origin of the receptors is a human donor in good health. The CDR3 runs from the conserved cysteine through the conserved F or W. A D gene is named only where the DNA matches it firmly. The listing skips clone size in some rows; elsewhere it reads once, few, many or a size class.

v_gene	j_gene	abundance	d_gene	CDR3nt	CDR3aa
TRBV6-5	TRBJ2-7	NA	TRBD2	TGTGCCACGACCGGGACTAGCATCTCCTACGAGCAGTACTTC	CATTGTSISYEQYF
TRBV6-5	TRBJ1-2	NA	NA	TGTACCAGCTATCGGGGGGCAGGGGAAGGCTACACCTTC	CTSYRGAGEGYTF
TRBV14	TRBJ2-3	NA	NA	TGTGCCAGCAGCCAAGAGAGTCTGGGGCCCACAGATACGCAGTATTTT	CASSQESLGPTDTQYF
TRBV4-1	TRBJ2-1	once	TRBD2	TGCGCCAGCAGCCTTGAGCGGGAGGGCCGTCATGAGCAGTTCTTC	CASSLEREGRHEQFF
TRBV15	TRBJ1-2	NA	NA	TGTGCCACCAGAATAGACAACAGCGGGGGCTACACCTTC	CATRIDNSGGYTF
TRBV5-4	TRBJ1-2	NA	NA	TGTGCCAGCAGCTTGATGGGGGCTCGGGGCTACACCTTC	CASSLMGARGYTF
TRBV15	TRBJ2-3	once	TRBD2	TGTGCCACCATCCGGTTCCTAGCGGGAGAGGGAGATACGCAGTATTTT	CATIRFLAGEGDTQYF
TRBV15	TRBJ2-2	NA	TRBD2	TGTGCCACCAGCAGACCCCGGGACTACAACACCGGGGAGCTGTTTTTT	CATSRPRDYNTGELFF
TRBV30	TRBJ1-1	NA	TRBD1	TGTGCCTGGAATCCAGGGGGGACTGAAGCTTTCTTT	CAWNPGGTEAFF
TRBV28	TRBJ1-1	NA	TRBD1	TGTGCCAGCAGTTTATTAGGGACAGGCGCCCCTGAAGCTTTCTTT	CASSLLGTGAPEAFF
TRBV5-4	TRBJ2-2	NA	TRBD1	TGTGCCAGCAGCTTGTTTGAGGGGGCCAGAACCGGGGAGCTGTTTTTT	CASSLFEGARTGELFF
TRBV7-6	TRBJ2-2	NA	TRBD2	TGTGCCAGCAGCTTTCAGACTAGCGCGGACACCGGGGAGCTGTTTTTT	CASSFQTSADTGELFF
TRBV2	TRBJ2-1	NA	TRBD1	TGTGCCGTGAAAAGCCGGGACAGAACTCTCTTC	CAVKSRDRTLF
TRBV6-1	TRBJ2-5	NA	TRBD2	TGTGCCAGCAGTGAAGCCGGGGGGAGGGAGACCCAGTACTTC	CASSEAGGRETQYF
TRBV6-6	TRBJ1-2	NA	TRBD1	TGTGCCAGCAGCATACAGGGGCTTGAGGGCTACACCTTC	CASSIQGLEGYTF
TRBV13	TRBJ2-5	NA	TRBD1	TGTGCCAGCAGCTTAGTTGCGGGACAGGGGTTTTTGGAGACCCAGTACTTC	CASSLVAGQGFLETQYF
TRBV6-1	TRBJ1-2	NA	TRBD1	TGTGCCAGCAGTGAAGCTTTTGGGACAGACGTTTATGGCTACACCTTC	CASSEAFGTDVYGYTF
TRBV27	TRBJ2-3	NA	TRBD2	TGTGCCAGCAGGGTACTAGCGGGAACAGATACGCAGTATTTT	CASRVLAGTDTQYF
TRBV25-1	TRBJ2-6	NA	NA	TGTGCCAGCAGTGAGATGCGCGCTGGGGCCAACGTCCTGACTTTC	CASSEMRAGANVLTF
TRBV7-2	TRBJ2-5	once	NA	TGTGCCAGCAGCTTAGCTCTCAGGGTAGGGGCACAAGAGACCCAGTACTTC	CASSLALRVGAQETQYF
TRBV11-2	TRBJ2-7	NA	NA	TGTGCCAGCAGCTTAGTGGACTTGTACGAGCAGTACTTC	CASSLVDLYEQYF
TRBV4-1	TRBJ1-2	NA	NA	TGCGCCAGCAGCCCCCACCTAATAGGGACACTCGAGACCACCTTC	CASSPHLIGTLETTF
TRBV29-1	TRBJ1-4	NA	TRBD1	TGCAGCGTAACCGGGACAGGGTTTGAAAAACTGTTTTTT	CSVTGTGFEKLFF
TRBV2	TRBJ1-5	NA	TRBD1	TGTGCCAGCAGCTATGACAGGGTCACAAATCAGCCCCAGCATTTT	CASSYDRVTNQPQHF
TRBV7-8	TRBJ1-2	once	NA	TGTGCCAGCAGCTTAGGGGGACAAGAATACTATGGCTACACCTTC	CASSLGGQEYYGYTF
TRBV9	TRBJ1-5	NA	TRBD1	TGTGCCAGCAGCGCTGGGACAGCCAGCAATCAGCCCCAGCATTTT	CASSAGTASNQPQHF
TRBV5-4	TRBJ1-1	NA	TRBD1	TGTGCCAGCAGGAGGGACAGTTTTAGCCTGAACACTGAAGCTTTCTTT	CASRRDSFSLNTEAFF
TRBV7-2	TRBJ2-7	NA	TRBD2	TGTGCCAGCAGCTACCAGGGAGGGGACTACGAGCAGTACTTC	CASSYQGGDYEQYF
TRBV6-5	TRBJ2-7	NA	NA	TGTGCCAGCAGTAGATTTCAGGGGTACGAGCAGTACTTC	CASSRFQGYEQYF
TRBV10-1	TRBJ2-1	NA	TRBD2	TGCGCCAGCAGTGGGGCGACTAGCGGGAGGGCCTATGAGCAGTTCTTC	CASSGATSGRAYEQFF
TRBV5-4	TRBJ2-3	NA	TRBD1	TGTGCCAGCAGATCGGGACAGGGCACAGATACGCAGTATTTT	CASRSGQGTDTQYF
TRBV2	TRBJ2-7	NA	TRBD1	TGTGCCAGCAGTGAAGGGACAGGTGGTTTGTACGAGCAGTACTTC	CASSEGTGGLYEQYF
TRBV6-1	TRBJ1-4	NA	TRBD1	TGTGCCAGCAGTGCGGTCGGCGGGACAGGGGAAAAACTGTTTTTT	CASSAVGGTGEKLFF
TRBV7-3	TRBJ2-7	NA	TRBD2	TGTGCCAGCAGTCCCGGACTAGAGTCACGCGAGCAGTACTTC	CASSPGLESREQYF
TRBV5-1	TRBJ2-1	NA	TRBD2	TGCGCCAGCAGTCCGGGACTAGCAGTCAATGAGCAGTTCTTC	CASSPGLAVNEQFF
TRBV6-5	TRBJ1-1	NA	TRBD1	TGTGCCAGCAGTCGTACAGGGGGCACTGAAGCTTTCTTT	CASSRTGGTEAFF
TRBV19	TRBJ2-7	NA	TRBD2	TGTGCCAGTGCCGCAGTAAGCGGGAACTTCTACGAGCAGTACTTC	CASAAVSGNFYEQYF
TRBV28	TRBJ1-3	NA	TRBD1	TGTGCCAGCAGTTACGGACAGGGGGCGGGAAACACCATATATTTT	CASSYGQGAGNTIYF
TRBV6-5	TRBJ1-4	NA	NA	TGTGCCAGCAGTTTTGCACCTACGGGGACTAATGAAAAACTGTTTTTT	CASSFAPTGTNEKLFF
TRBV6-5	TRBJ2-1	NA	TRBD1	TGTGCCAGCAGTTACACAGACAGGGCCTACAATGAGCAGTTCTTC	CASSYTDRAYNEQFF
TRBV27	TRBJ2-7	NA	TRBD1	TGTGCCAGCAGTTTAGGGACAGGGGGGGAGCAGTACTTC	CASSLGTGGEQYF
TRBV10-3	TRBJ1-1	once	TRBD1	TGTGCCACCGGGACAGGGCATGCTCCTGAAGCTTTCTTT	CATGTGHAPEAFF
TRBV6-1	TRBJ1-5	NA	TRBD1	TGTGCCAGCAACGCGGGACAGGCGAATCAGCCCCAGCATTTT	CASNAGQANQPQHF
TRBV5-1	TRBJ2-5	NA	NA	TGCGCCAGCAGTCTTCTGGACAACCAAGAGACCCAGTACTTC	CASSLLDNQETQYF
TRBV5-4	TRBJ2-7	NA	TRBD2	TGTGCCAGCAGCTTGGGGCGGACTAGACTTACCTACGAGCAGTACTTC	CASSLGRTRLTYEQYF
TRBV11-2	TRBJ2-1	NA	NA	TGTGCCAGCAGCTCCGGCTGGAGCTCCTACAATGAGCAGTTCTTC	CASSSGWSSYNEQFF
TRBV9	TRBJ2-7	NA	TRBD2	TGTGCCAGCAGCCGGAGCGGGAGTAAGACCTACGAGCAGTACTTC	CASSRSGSKTYEQYF
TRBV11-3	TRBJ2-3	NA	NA	TGTGCCAGCAGCTTTGGCGGGGAATACACAGATACGCAGTATTTT	CASSFGGEYTDTQYF
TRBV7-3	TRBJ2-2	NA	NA	TGTGCCAGCAGAGGGGACAGTGGGACTGGGGAGCTGTTTTTT	CASRGDSGTGELFF
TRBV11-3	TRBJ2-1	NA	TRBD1	TGTGCCAGCAGCTTTAGGACAGGGGGCGCCGACAATGAGCAGTTCTTC	CASSFRTGGADNEQFF
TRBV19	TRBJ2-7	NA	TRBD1	TGTGCCAGTAGGGGGGACAGATCCTACGAGCAGTACTTC	CASRGDRSYEQYF
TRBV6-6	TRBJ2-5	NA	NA	TGTGCCAGCAGTCCCGGGGATGGGCCTCACCAAGAGACCCAGTACTTC	CASSPGDGPHQETQYF